This entry lists 27 T cell receptor beta chains sequenced from one sample in a study of CD8 T cells in Susac syndrome. Random hexamers were used to reverse transcribe an amount of about 0.5 to 1 ug RNA. TCRdb re-called the immunoSEQ multiplex PCR reads through MiXCR, storing one row per CDR3 protein. The data hold approximately 150,000 distinct CDR3 sequences, with about 92% observed a single time. Sequencing was performed on CD4+ T cells from PBMCs. The source of these receptors is a human donor in good health.

The chain uses TRBV18 and TRBJ2-7, with TRBD2 matching 7 bases. The germline V gene encodes CDR1 KGHSH and CDR2 LQKENI. CDR3 length: 14 residues. J was trimmed by 5 bases and V by 2 bases; bases with no gene match: 6. CDR3 residues: CASSPSAGADEQYF. As DNA, the CDR3 is TGTGCCAGCTCACCATCGGCGGGAGCCGACGAGCAGTACTTC.

The chain joins TRBV20-1 to TRBJ2-5, with 13 nucleotides matching TRBD2. J lost 1 base, V lost 7 bases, and 0 bases had no gene match. Germline-derived CDR1 and CDR2 are DFQATT and SNEGSKA (reference sequence). CDR3 length: 13 amino acids. Written as DNA, the CDR3 is TGCAGTGGGACTAGCGGGGGCCAAGAGACCCAGTACTTC. Its protein is CSGTSGGQETQYF.

This chain connects TRBV6-5 to TRBJ1-2; D remains unclear. Per germline, CDR1 MNHEY and CDR2 SVGAGI. Trimming cost V 0 bases and J 1 base, with 9 bases left between them. There are 15 residues in the CDR3. The CDR3 loop is CASSYSALLNYGYTF. CDR3 nucleotide sequence: TGTGCCAGCAGTTACTCGGCACTACTTAACTATGGCTACACCTTC.

This chain links TRBV20-1 with TRBJ1-3; D gene uncertain. Germline loops: CDR1 DFQATT, CDR2 SNEGSKA (reference sequence). V was pared by 2 bases and J by 2 bases, with 10 bases between. The CDR3 is made up of 14 amino acids. CDR3 in amino acids: CSARSAGAGNTIYF. CDR3 nucleotide sequence: TGCAGTGCTAGAAGTGCCGGGGCTGGAAACACCATATATTTT.

This chain links TRBV28 with TRBJ2-1; 8 bases are shared with TRBD1. Germline V gives CDR1 MDHEN, CDR2 SYDVKM. The CDR3 extends over 14 amino acids. V shed 5 bases and J 7 bases; nucleotides not matched to a gene: 7. The CDR3 nucleotides are TGTGCCAGCAGTAGTAGCAACAGGGGGAATGAGCAGTTCTTC. Its protein is CASSSSNRGNEQFF.

DNA of the CDR3: TGTGCCAGCAGCCCCAAAGAAGGGGTTGAGACCCAGTACTTC. Encoded protein: CASSPKEGVETQYF. The chain is built from TRBV11-1 and TRBJ2-5; D is perhaps TRBD1 (5 bases). Germline CDR1 and CDR2: SGHAT and FQDESV (reference sequence). The V end lost 5 bases, the J end lost 5 bases, and 15 bases lay between the germline ends. This CDR3 is built from 14 residues.

DNA of the CDR3: TGTGCCAGCAGTTCCGGGACTAGCGGATACAATGAGCAGTTCTTC. It yields the protein CASSSGTSGYNEQFF. The chain combines TRBV6-2 or TRBV6-3 with TRBJ2-1, with TRBD2 identical over 11 bases. After removal of 4 bases from V and 4 bases from J, the junction contained 3 bases not matched to a gene. The CDR3 totals 15 residues. CDR1 and CDR2 from the germline V gene are MNHEY and SVGEGT.

CDR3 nucleotides: TGCAGCTTCTCCGGTAGCGCGAACACCGGGGAGCTGTTTTTT. It encodes CSFSGSANTGELFF. This chain connects TRBV29-1 to TRBJ2-2; D might be TRBD2 (5 bases). Germline CDR1 SQVTM, CDR2 ANQGSEA. CDR3 length equals 14 residues. The ends were cut back, 8 bases at V and 0 bases at J, with 13 bases in the middle.

This chain uses TRBV29-1 with TRBJ2-5; weak D call: TRBD1 (7 bases). Trimming shortened V by 5 bases and J by 1 base, and 14 bases separated the two germline ends. Germline CDR1 is SQVTM and CDR2 is ANQGSEA. The CDR3 extends over 14 amino acids. This chain's CDR3 is CSVNRRGLQETQYF. The CDR3 nucleotides are TGCAGCGTTAACCGGAGGGGGCTCCAAGAGACCCAGTACTTC.

V usage is TRBV30 and J usage is TRBJ2-7, with 8 bases that match TRBD2. Looked up from germline, CDR1 is GTSNPN and CDR2 is SVGIG (reference sequence). V dropped 0 bases and J dropped 3; count of bases not matched to a gene: 4. The CDR3 is made up of 14 amino acids. The CDR3 here is CAWSVQLAVYEQYF. DNA of the CDR3: TGTGCCTGGAGTGTACAACTAGCGGTCTACGAGCAGTACTTC.

The chain uses TRBV20-1 and TRBJ2-3; 7 bases line up with TRBD1. Trimming cost V 5 bases and J 6 bases; bases outside gene matches: 14. The CDR3 has 15 amino acids. Germline values: CDR1 DFQATT, CDR2 SNEGSKA (reference sequence). The CDR3 loop reads CSAPRTAKGADTQYF. In DNA, the CDR3 is TGCAGTGCTCCCCGGACTGCTAAGGGGGCCGATACGCAGTATTTT.

The rearrangement joins TRBV2 to TRBJ2-3, with 10 bases lining up with TRBD2. Germline CDR1 reads SNHLY; CDR2 reads FYNNEI. This CDR3 has 15 residues. V lost 8 bases to trimming and J lost 2 bases; unmatched junction nucleotides: 7. CDR3 sequence (DNA): TGTGCCAGCTGCATAGCGGGGGGACACACAGATACGCAGTATTTT. Translating it yields CASCIAGGHTDTQYF.

The rearrangement joins TRBV25-1 to TRBJ2-7; 9 positions agree with TRBD1. Trimming removed 8 bases from V and 6 bases from J; junction bases left unmatched: 11. Germline V gives CDR1 MGHDK, CDR2 SYGVNS. This CDR3 is 14 amino acids long. This CDR3 reads CASGDRALSFEQYF. CDR3 nucleotide sequence: TGTGCCAGCGGGGACAGGGCGCTTTCTTTCGAGCAGTACTTC.

This clonotype occurred a few times. The chain combines TRBV5-1 with TRBJ1-1; 8 positions match TRBD1. Trimming took 4 bases from V and 4 from J; bases not matched to a gene: 6. The CDR3 sequence is 14 residues long. Germline loops: CDR1 SGHRS, CDR2 YFSETQ. CDR3 sequence: CASSGTGGGTEAFF. CDR3 sequence (DNA): TGCGCCAGCAGCGGGACAGGTGGAGGCACTGAAGCTTTCTTT.

The J gene is TRBJ2-2, the V gene TRBV6-5; the match to TRBD1 covers 7 bases. This CDR3 is built from 17 residues. V dropped 4 bases and J dropped 9; count of bases not matched to a gene: 17. Germline V CDR1 and CDR2: MNHEY, SVGAGI. The CDR3: CASSLNWDSLGPRELFF. In nucleotides, the CDR3 is TGTGCCAGCAGTTTGAACTGGGACAGTCTCGGGCCCCGGGAGCTGTTTTTT.

The chain is built from TRBV28 and TRBJ1-1; TRBD1 is a possible D gene (5 bases). In germline, CDR1 is MDHEN, CDR2 SYDVKM. V was trimmed by 3 bases and J by 10 bases, leaving 15 bases between them. The CDR3 contains 13 residues. This chain's CDR3 is CASSLEGPPVAFF. The DNA of the CDR3 is TGTGCCAGCAGTTTGGAGGGACCCCCAGTAGCTTTCTTT.

The chain uses TRBV19 and TRBJ1-3; D gene ambiguous. Germline CDR1 reads LNHDA; CDR2 reads SQIVND (reference sequence). The V and J ends lost 7 bases and 3 bases respectively, with 13 bases between them. The CDR3 is 14 residues long. For the CDR3, the DNA is TGTGCCAGTACCTCGGACGTGAATGGAAACACCATATATTTT. This codes for CASTSDVNGNTIYF.

The chain employs TRBV2 and TRBJ2-1; D gene unclear. The germline V gene has CDR1 SNHLY and CDR2 FYNNEI. The CDR3 spans 12 residues. V lost 8 bases and J lost 8, with 13 bases in between. CDR3 coding DNA: TGTGCCAGCGGTACACAGATTCATGAGCAGTTCTTC. This encodes CASGTQIHEQFF.

The V gene is TRBV18, the J gene TRBJ2-5; D is tentatively TRBD1 or TRBD2 (6 bases each). Germline V gives CDR1 KGHSH, CDR2 LQKENI. The germline V and J ends were trimmed by 1 base and 4 bases, with 7 bases remaining between them. The CDR3 covers 13 residues. The CDR3, as DNA: TGTGCCAGCTCACCACGGGGGGCAGAGACCCAGTACTTC. It specifies CASSPRGAETQYF.

The chain has TRBV20-1 and TRBJ2-2, with 7 bases identical to TRBD1. The CDR3 runs to 14 residues. The germline gives CDR1 DFQATT, CDR2 SNEGSKA (reference sequence). Losses at the gene ends were 6 bases for V and 4 bases for J; bases not matched to a gene: 8. The CDR3 sequence: CSAEIGGSTGELFF. CDR3 DNA sequence: TGCAGTGCCGAGATAGGGGGCTCCACCGGGGAGCTGTTTTTT.

V and J are TRBV9 and TRBJ1-1; D gene uncertain. Deletions cut 0 bases from V and 4 bases from J, with 10 bases between. The germline V gene encodes CDR1 SGDLS and CDR2 YYNGEE. CDR3 length: 14 amino acids. CDR3 in DNA: TGTGCCAGCAGCGTAGAAGGGTGGGGCACTGAAGCTTTCTTT. Protein: CASSVEGWGTEAFF.

V usage is TRBV15 and J usage is TRBJ2-7; D gene unclear. Germline CDR1 and CDR2: LNHNV and YYDKDF (reference sequence). Deletions cut 0 bases from V and 3 bases from J, with 12 bases between. The CDR3 has 15 residues. DNA of the CDR3: TGTGCCACCAGCAGAGAGGTCGCAGTCGACTACGAGCAGTACTTC. Protein: CATSREVAVDYEQYF.

The genes are TRBV28 and TRBJ2-1, with TRBD2 matching over 12 bases. The CDR3 runs 17 residues. CDR1 and CDR2 (germline): MDHEN, SYDVKM. The V segment lost 5 bases and the J segment 3 bases; nucleotides outside the gene matches: 8. In DNA form, the CDR3 reads TGTGCCAGCAGTCCGCGGGGGACTAGCGGGTACTACAATGAGCAGTTCTTC. Translating gives CASSPRGTSGYYNEQFF.

The CDR3 reads CASSPGIADQPQHF. In DNA form, the CDR3 reads TGTGCCAGCTCACCAGGGATCGCTGATCAGCCCCAGCATTTT. The rearrangement links TRBV18 to TRBJ1-5, with D unresolved. Germline values: CDR1 KGHSH, CDR2 LQKENI. The CDR3 spans 14 residues. Trimming left V 2 bases short and J 5 bases short, with 10 bases between. The full variable domain, its missing parts supplied by reference TRBV18 and TRBJ1-5, is NAGVMQNPRHLVRRRGQEARLRCSPMKGHSHVYWYRQLPEEGLKFMVYLQKENIIDESGMPKERFSAEFPKEGPSILRIQQVVRGDSAAYFCASSPGIADQPQHFGDGTRLSIL.

This clonotype was counted once. The rearrangement uses TRBV29-1 and TRBJ2-3, with D possibly called TRBD1 or TRBD2 (5 bases each). Germline loops: CDR1 SQVTM, CDR2 ANQGSEA. V was clipped by 4 bases and J by 0 bases, with 14 bases between them. The CDR3 covers 15 residues. CDR3 in DNA: TGCAGCGTTGTGAGTGGGACCTCTAGCACAGATACGCAGTATTTT. Its protein product is CSVVSGTSSTDTQYF.

This clonotype was counted once. The chain joins TRBV5-1 to TRBJ2-5, with TRBD1 matching 8 bases. The CDR3 contains 15 residues. In germline, CDR1 is SGHRS, CDR2 YFSETQ. J lost 2 bases, V lost 4 bases, and 7 bases had no gene match. The CDR3, as DNA: TGCGCCAGCAGCGCCGGGACAGGTGGTCAAGAGACCCAGTACTTC. Its translation is CASSAGTGGQETQYF.

The chain couples TRBV6-2 or TRBV6-3 to TRBJ1-6, with D perhaps matching TRBD1 (5 bases). In germline, CDR1 is MNHEY, CDR2 SVGEGT. V lost 7 bases and J 6 bases, leaving 16 bases between the germline ends. CDR3 size: 15 residues. The CDR3 region has the DNA TGTGCCAGCAAGCTGGGACCTCGGGGTAATTCACCCCTCCACTTT. Translation: CASKLGPRGNSPLHF.